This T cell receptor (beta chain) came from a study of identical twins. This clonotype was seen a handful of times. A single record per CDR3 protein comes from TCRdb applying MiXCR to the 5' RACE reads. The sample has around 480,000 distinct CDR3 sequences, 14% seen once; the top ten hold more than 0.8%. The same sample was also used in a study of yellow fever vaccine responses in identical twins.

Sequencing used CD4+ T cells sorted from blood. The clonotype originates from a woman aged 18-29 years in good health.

CDR3 DNA sequence: TGTGCCTGGAGTGTACGAGGGTTCGAGCAGTACTTC. Translated: CAWSVRGFEQYF. The chain carries TRBV30 and TRBJ2-7, with TRBD2 as a possible D gene (5 bases). Germline CDR1 reads GTSNPN; CDR2 reads SVGIG (reference sequence). Trimming cost V 0 bases and J 6 bases, with 9 bases left between them. The CDR3 runs 12 residues.